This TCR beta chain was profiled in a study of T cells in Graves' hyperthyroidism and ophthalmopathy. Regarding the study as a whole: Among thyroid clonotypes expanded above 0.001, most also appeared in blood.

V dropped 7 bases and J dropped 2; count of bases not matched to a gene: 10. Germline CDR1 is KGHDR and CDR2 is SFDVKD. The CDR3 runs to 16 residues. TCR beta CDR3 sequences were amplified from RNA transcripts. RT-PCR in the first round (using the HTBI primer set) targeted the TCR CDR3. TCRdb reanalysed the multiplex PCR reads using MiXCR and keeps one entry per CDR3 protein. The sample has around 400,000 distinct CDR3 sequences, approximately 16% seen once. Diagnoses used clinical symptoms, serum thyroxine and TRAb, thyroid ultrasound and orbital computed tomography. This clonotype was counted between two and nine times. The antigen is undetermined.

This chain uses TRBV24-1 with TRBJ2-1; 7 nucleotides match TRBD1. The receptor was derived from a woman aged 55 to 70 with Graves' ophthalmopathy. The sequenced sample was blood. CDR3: CATSSGQAFAYNEQFF. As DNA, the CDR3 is TGTGCCACCAGCTCCGGACAGGCCTTCGCCTACAATGAGCAGTTCTTC.